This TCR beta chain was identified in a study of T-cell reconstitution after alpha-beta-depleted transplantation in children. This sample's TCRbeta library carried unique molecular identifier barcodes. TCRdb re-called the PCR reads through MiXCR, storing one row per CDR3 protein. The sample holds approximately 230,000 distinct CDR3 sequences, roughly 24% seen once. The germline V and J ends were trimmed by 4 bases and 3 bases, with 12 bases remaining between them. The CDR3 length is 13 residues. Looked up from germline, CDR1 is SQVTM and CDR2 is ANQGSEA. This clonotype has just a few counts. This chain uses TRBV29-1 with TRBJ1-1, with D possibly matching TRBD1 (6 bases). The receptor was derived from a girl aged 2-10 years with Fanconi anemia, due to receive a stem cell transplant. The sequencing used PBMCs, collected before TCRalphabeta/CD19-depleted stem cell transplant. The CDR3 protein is CSVGGADDTEAFF. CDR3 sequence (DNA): TGCAGCGTTGGGGGGGCGGACGACACTGAAGCTTTCTTT.